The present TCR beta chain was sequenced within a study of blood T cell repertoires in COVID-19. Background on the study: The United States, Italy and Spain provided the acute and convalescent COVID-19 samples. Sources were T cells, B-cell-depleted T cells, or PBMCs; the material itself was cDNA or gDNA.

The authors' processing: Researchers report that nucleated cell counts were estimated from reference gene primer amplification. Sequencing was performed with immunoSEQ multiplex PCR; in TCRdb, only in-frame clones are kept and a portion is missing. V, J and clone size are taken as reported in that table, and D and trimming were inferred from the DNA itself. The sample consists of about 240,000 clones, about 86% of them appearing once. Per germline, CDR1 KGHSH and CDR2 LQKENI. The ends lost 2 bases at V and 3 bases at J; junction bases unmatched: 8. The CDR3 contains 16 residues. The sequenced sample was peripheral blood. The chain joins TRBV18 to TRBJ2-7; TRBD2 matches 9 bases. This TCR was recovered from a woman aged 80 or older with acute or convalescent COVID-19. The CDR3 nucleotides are TGTGCCAGCTCACCATTACCAGCGGGGGGCATCTACGAGCAGTACTTC. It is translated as CASSPLPAGGIYEQYF.